This is a list of T cell receptor beta chains from one sample in a study of cytomegalovirus exposure and HLA in healthy donors. Profiled with immunoSEQ multiplex PCR; TCRdb holds only in-frame clones, not every one. The repertoire consists of around 250,000 clones, with roughly 89% occurring once and the leading ten covering more than 0.35%. Material for sequencing was PBMCs. The source of these receptors is a woman in her late teens or twenties in good health and CMV-seronegative. Each CDR3 is given with its conserved first and last residue. Clone size is not always given. Where it is, it says once, few, many or a class for expanded clones.

CDR3aa: CASSVSGLAGDSYNEQFF
j_gene: TRBJ2-1
v_gene: TRBV9
abundance: NA

CDR3aa: CAWRAWDRGQNTEAFF
j_gene: TRBJ1-1
v_gene: TRBV30
abundance: NA

CDR3aa: CASSFGTGDYEQYF
j_gene: TRBJ2-7
v_gene: TRBV7-6
abundance: NA

CDR3aa: CASSSPGTLNQPQHF
j_gene: TRBJ1-5
v_gene: TRBV28
abundance: NA

CDR3aa: CASRTGNYNEQFF
j_gene: TRBJ2-1
v_gene: TRBV10-2
abundance: NA

CDR3aa: CASSLETGNTEAFF
j_gene: TRBJ1-1
v_gene: TRBV6-1
abundance: NA

CDR3aa: CASSLSYNEQFF
j_gene: TRBJ2-1
v_gene: TRBV4-3
abundance: once

CDR3aa: CASSQGFGWDRGLPLHF
j_gene: TRBJ1-6
v_gene: TRBV4-2
abundance: NA

CDR3aa: CASSYSRQGGRGYTF
j_gene: TRBJ1-2
v_gene: TRBV6-5
abundance: NA

CDR3aa: CASSLPSGGYNEQFF
j_gene: TRBJ2-1
v_gene: TRBV27
abundance: NA

CDR3aa: CASRGTGGMETQYF
j_gene: TRBJ2-5
v_gene: TRBV2
abundance: NA

CDR3aa: CASSRRDSRQETQYF
j_gene: TRBJ2-5
v_gene: TRBV28
abundance: NA

CDR3aa: CASSLAEGLASQETQYF
j_gene: TRBJ2-5
v_gene: TRBV7-8
abundance: once

CDR3aa: CASSIVGRTGGAYGYTF
j_gene: TRBJ1-2
v_gene: TRBV19
abundance: NA

CDR3aa: CAISTRQGDTGELFF
j_gene: TRBJ2-2
v_gene: TRBV10-3
abundance: NA

CDR3aa: CASSLSRAEQFF
j_gene: TRBJ2-1
v_gene: TRBV7-8
abundance: NA

CDR3aa: CSVDSGGASLQYF
j_gene: TRBJ2-7
v_gene: TRBV29-1
abundance: once

CDR3aa: CASSPGGDNQPQHF
j_gene: TRBJ1-5
v_gene: TRBV5-1
abundance: NA

CDR3aa: CASSEVPGQFNQPQHF
j_gene: TRBJ1-5
v_gene: TRBV6-1
abundance: NA

CDR3aa: CATQGTGNTEAFF
j_gene: TRBJ1-1
v_gene: TRBV6-5
abundance: NA

CDR3aa: CASSLSLSIGSPLHF
j_gene: TRBJ1-6
v_gene: TRBV28
abundance: NA

CDR3aa: CASSPSFWAGTGGPSAQPQHF
j_gene: TRBJ1-5
v_gene: TRBV28
abundance: NA

CDR3aa: CASSEGTLFQETQYF
j_gene: TRBJ2-5
v_gene: TRBV6-1
abundance: once

CDR3aa: CATRDRAYEQYF
j_gene: TRBJ2-7
v_gene: TRBV6-1
abundance: NA

CDR3aa: CASSLGTGREKLFF
j_gene: TRBJ1-4
v_gene: TRBV7-9
abundance: few

CDR3aa: CASSREGWVAGSDTQYF
j_gene: TRBJ2-3
v_gene: TRBV4-1
abundance: once

CDR3aa: CAWSGAGFDTDTQYF
j_gene: TRBJ2-3
v_gene: TRBV30
abundance: NA

CDR3aa: CASSGQGSADTQYF
j_gene: TRBJ2-3
v_gene: TRBV10-1
abundance: NA

CDR3aa: CARSDPTGHRNYGYTF
j_gene: TRBJ1-2
v_gene: TRBV25-1
abundance: few

CDR3aa: CASSFLGQDEQYF
j_gene: TRBJ2-7
v_gene: TRBV7-9
abundance: NA

CDR3aa: CASSFGQGPEAFF
j_gene: TRBJ1-1
v_gene: TRBV5-6
abundance: NA

CDR3aa: CASSLEGETQYF
j_gene: TRBJ2-5
v_gene: TRBV27
abundance: NA

CDR3aa: CASSVATSGGASYNEQFF
j_gene: TRBJ2-1
v_gene: TRBV9
abundance: few

CDR3aa: CASSESQRTGVGGYTF
j_gene: TRBJ1-2
v_gene: TRBV10-2
abundance: NA

CDR3aa: CASSAFGEGTNEKLFF
j_gene: TRBJ1-4
v_gene: TRBV2
abundance: once

CDR3aa: CASSFQGNQPQHF
j_gene: TRBJ1-5
v_gene: TRBV7-8
abundance: NA

CDR3aa: CASMGLAGGAAGELFF
j_gene: TRBJ2-2
v_gene: TRBV27
abundance: NA

CDR3aa: CASSPSGRDSNQPQHF
j_gene: TRBJ1-5
v_gene: TRBV28
abundance: NA

CDR3aa: CASSLDRGRQETQYF
j_gene: TRBJ2-5
v_gene: TRBV11-2
abundance: once

CDR3aa: CASSRRGQANEKLFF
j_gene: TRBJ1-4
v_gene: TRBV6-4
abundance: NA

CDR3aa: CASSALTGVNTEAFF
j_gene: TRBJ1-1
v_gene: TRBV9
abundance: NA

CDR3aa: CSVAGQGAMTEAFF
j_gene: TRBJ1-1
v_gene: TRBV29-1
abundance: NA

CDR3aa: CASSSDRGGNNEQFF
j_gene: TRBJ2-1
v_gene: TRBV5-4
abundance: once

CDR3aa: CASTWALSPLHF
j_gene: TRBJ1-6
v_gene: TRBV28
abundance: few

CDR3aa: CASSYGQGGSNEQFF
j_gene: TRBJ2-1
v_gene: TRBV5-6
abundance: few

CDR3aa: CASSLGWQLGDQPQHF
j_gene: TRBJ1-5
v_gene: TRBV7-8
abundance: NA

CDR3aa: CASSPGLAGSDTQYF
j_gene: TRBJ2-3
v_gene: TRBV18
abundance: once

CDR3aa: CASSLHAPGTSGGTYTDTQYF
j_gene: TRBJ2-3
v_gene: TRBV7-6
abundance: NA

CDR3aa: CASSPLAGGAYEQYF
j_gene: TRBJ2-7
v_gene: TRBV12-1
abundance: NA

CDR3aa: CASSLVAPRVASTDTQYF
j_gene: TRBJ2-3
v_gene: TRBV7-2
abundance: NA

CDR3aa: CASSFSNQPQHF
j_gene: TRBJ1-5
v_gene: TRBV6-6
abundance: few

CDR3aa: CASSGHRGRNTGELFF
j_gene: TRBJ2-2
v_gene: TRBV5-6
abundance: NA

CDR3aa: CASGDRAYEQYF
j_gene: TRBJ2-7
v_gene: TRBV6-5
abundance: few

CDR3aa: CASSFTRPPETRGGEQFF
j_gene: TRBJ2-1
v_gene: TRBV7-8
abundance: NA

CDR3aa: CASSRGQGAYF
j_gene: TRBJ2-7
v_gene: TRBV28
abundance: NA

CDR3aa: CAWSVRGRRETQYF
j_gene: TRBJ2-5
v_gene: TRBV30
abundance: NA

CDR3aa: CASSSGGTGNTEAFF
j_gene: TRBJ1-1
v_gene: TRBV28
abundance: NA